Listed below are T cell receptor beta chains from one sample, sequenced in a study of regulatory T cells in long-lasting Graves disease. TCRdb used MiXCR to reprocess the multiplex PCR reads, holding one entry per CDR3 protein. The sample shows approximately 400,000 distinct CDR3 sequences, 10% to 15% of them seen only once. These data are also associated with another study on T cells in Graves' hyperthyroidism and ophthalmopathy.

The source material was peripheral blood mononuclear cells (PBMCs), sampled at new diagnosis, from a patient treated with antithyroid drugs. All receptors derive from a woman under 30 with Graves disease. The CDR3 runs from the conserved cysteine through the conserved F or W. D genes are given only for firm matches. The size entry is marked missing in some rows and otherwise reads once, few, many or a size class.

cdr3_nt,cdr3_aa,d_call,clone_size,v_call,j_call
TGTGCCAGCTCAGGGGGGACATCCTACAATGAGCAGTTCTTC,CASSGGTSYNEQFF,NA,many,TRBV18,TRBJ2-1
TGCAGTGCCTCCCCTCCGGGACGGAGCAATCAGCCCCAGCATTTT,CSASPPGRSNQPQHF,NA,NA,TRBV20-1,TRBJ1-5
TGTGCCAGCAGCTTAGCGCCCGGGGCCCAGGGCTATGGCTACACCTTC,CASSLAPGAQGYGYTF,NA,NA,TRBV7-9,TRBJ1-2
TGTGCCAGCAGCTTAATTGTGGAAGGGACCCAGTACTTC,CASSLIVEGTQYF,NA,many,TRBV13,TRBJ2-5
TGTGCCAGCAGCCCAACAGCGGGGCGGATATCAGATACGCAGTATTTT,CASSPTAGRISDTQYF,TRBD2,NA,TRBV5-4,TRBJ2-3
TGTGCCAGCAGTTTGCGGGACAGCTTATATGGCTACACCTTC,CASSLRDSLYGYTF,TRBD1,NA,TRBV6-5,TRBJ1-2
TGTGCCAGCACCTGGGACAACTATAATGAAGATACGCAGTATTTT,CASTWDNYNEDTQYF,NA,many,TRBV6-1,TRBJ2-3
TGTGCCAGCAGTTCCAGGACTAGCGGGACCAACCAAGAGACCCAGTACTTC,CASSSRTSGTNQETQYF,TRBD2,many,TRBV28,TRBJ2-5
TGTGCCAGCAGTTTAAGGTCTTGGGACGGACACAATCAGCCCCAGCATTTT,CASSLRSWDGHNQPQHF,NA,many,TRBV27,TRBJ1-5
TGTGCCAGCAGCCAAGTCCAAGATACGCAGTATTTT,CASSQVQDTQYF,NA,few,TRBV3-1,TRBJ2-3